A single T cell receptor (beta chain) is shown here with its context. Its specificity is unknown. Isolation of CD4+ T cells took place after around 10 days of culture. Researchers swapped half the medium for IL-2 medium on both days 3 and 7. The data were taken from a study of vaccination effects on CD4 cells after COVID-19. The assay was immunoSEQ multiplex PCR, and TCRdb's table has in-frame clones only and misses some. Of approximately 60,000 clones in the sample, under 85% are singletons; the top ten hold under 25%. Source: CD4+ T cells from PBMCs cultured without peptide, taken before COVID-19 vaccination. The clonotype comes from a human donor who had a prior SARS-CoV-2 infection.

This CDR3 is CASSDHAENIQYF. In nucleotides, the CDR3 is TGTGCCAGCAGTGACCATGCGGAAAACATTCAGTACTTC. The chain recombines TRBV6-1 with TRBJ2-4; no reliable D call. The CDR3 runs to 13 residues. Trimming shortened V by 3 bases and J by 5 bases, and 8 bases separated the two germline ends. The V gene's germline CDR1 is MNHNS and CDR2 SASEGT.